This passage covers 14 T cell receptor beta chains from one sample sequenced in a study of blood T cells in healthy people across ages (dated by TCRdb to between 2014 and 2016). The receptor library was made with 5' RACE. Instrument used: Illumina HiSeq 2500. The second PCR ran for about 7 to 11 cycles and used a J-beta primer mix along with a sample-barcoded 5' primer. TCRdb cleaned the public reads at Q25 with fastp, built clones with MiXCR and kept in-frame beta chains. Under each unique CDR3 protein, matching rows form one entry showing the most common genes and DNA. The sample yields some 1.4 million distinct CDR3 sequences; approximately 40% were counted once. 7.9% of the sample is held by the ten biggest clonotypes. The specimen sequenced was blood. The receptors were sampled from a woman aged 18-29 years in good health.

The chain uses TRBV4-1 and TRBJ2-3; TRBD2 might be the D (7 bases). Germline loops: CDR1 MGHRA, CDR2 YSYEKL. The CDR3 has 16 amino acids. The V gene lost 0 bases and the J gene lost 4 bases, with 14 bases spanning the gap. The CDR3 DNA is TGCGCCAGCAGCCAAGATTGGGGGGGCGCAGCAGATACGCAGTATTTT. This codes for CASSQDWGGAADTQYF.

This chain's CDR3 is CASTPRRVGRDRGISEAFF. CDR3 bases: TGTGCCAGCACACCTAGGAGGGTCGGCCGGGACAGGGGGATATCTGAAGCTTTCTTT. The chain recombines TRBV6-1 with TRBJ1-1, with 11 nucleotides matching TRBD1. The junction had 22 bases not matched to a gene; V was cut back by 7 bases and J by 6 bases. CDR3 length equals 19 residues. From germline, CDR1 is MNHNS and CDR2 SASEGT.

The CDR3 reads CSVGRRLAGNTGELFF. As DNA, the CDR3 is TGCAGCGTTGGTCGGAGACTAGCGGGAAACACCGGGGAGCTGTTTTTT. The V gene is TRBV29-1, the J gene TRBJ2-2, with TRBD2 identical over 11 bases. Germline CDR1 reads SQVTM; CDR2 reads ANQGSEA. This CDR3 is built from 16 residues. Trimming cost V 4 bases and J 2 bases; bases outside gene matches: 6.

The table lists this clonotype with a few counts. The CDR3 sequence is CASGGQGTEHYGYTF. The CDR3 DNA reads as TGTGCCAGCGGAGGACAGGGAACAGAGCACTATGGCTACACCTTC. The chain links TRBV12-3 or TRBV12-4 to TRBJ1-2, with 8 bases fitting TRBD1. The trim removed 8 bases at V and 3 bases at J, leaving 11 bases unmatched. This CDR3 region has 15 residues.

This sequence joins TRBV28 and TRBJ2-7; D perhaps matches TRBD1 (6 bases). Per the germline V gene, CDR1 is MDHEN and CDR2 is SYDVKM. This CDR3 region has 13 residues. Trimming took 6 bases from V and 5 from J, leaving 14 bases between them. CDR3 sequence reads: CASSELQGNEQYF. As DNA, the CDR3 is TGTGCCAGCAGCGAACTACAGGGAAACGAGCAGTACTTC.

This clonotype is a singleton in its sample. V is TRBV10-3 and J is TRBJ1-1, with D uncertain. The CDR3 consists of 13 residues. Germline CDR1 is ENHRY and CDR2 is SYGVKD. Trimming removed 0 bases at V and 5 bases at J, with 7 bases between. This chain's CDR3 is CAISESGRTEAFF. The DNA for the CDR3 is TGTGCCATCAGTGAGTCGGGTAGGACTGAAGCTTTCTTT.

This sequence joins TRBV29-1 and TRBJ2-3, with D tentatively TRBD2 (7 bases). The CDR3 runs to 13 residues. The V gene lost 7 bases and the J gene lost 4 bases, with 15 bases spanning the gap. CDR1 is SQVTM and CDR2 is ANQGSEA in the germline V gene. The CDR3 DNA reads TGCAGCGGGGGGGGCGGGTCCGCAGATACGCAGTATTTT. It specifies CSGGGGSADTQYF.

The CDR3 nucleotides read TGTGCCAGCAGTAGAACAGGGCTTTCTGGCTACACCTTC. Encoded protein: CASSRTGLSGYTF. The V call is TRBV6-4, the J call TRBJ1-2, with D tentatively TRBD1 (6 bases). CDR3 size: 13 residues. The V end lost 5 bases, the J end lost 7 bases, and 14 bases lay between the germline ends. Germline V gene data show CDR1 as MRHNA and CDR2 as SNTAGT.

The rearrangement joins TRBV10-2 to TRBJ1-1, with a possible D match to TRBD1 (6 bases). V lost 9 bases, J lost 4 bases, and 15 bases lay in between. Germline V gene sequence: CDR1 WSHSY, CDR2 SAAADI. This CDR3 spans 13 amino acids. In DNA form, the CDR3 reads TGCGCCAGGCTTAGAACAGGGAGCACTGAAGCTTTCTTT. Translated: CARLRTGSTEAFF.

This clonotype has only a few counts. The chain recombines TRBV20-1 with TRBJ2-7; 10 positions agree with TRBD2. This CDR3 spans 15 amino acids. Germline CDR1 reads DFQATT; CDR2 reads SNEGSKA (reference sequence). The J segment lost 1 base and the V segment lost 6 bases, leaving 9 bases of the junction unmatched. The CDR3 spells CSATSAGGPSYEQYF. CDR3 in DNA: TGCAGTGCAACCTCAGCGGGAGGGCCTTCCTACGAGCAGTACTTC.

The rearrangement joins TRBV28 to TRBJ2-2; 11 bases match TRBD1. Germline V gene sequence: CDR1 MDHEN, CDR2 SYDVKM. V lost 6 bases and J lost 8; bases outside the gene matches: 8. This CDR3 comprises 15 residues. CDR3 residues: CASRMGQGGLGELFF. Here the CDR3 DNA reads TGTGCCAGCAGAATGGGACAGGGGGGGTTAGGGGAGCTGTTTTTT.

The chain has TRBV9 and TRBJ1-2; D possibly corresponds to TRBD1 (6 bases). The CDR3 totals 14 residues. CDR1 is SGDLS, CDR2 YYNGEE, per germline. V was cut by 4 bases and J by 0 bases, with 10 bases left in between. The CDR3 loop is CASSWDITNYGYTF. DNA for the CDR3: TGTGCCAGCAGCTGGGACATAACTAACTATGGCTACACCTTC. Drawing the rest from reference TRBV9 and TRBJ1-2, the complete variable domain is DSGVTQTPKHLITATGQRVTLRCSPRSGDLSVYWYQQSLDQGLQFLIQYYNGEERAKGNILERFSAQQFPDLHSELNLSSLELGDSALYFCASSWDITNYGYTFGSGTRLTVV.

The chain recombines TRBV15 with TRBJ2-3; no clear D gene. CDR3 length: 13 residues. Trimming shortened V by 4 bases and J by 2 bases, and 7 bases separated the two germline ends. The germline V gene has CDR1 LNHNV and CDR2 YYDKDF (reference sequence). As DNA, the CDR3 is TGTGCCACCAGCAAGGACGCCACAGATACGCAGTATTTT. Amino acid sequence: CATSKDATDTQYF.

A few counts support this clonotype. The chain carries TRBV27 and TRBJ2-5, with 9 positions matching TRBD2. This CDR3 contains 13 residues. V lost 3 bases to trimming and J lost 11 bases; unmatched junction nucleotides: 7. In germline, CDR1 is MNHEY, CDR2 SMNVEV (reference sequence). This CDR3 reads CASSFAAGGEQYF. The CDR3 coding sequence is TGTGCCAGCAGTTTCGCAGCGGGAGGTGAGCAGTACTTC.